This record concerns one T cell receptor beta chain sequence. Per germline, CDR1 SGHKS and CDR2 YYEKEE (reference sequence). The CDR3 consists of 16 residues. V shed 5 bases, J shed 3 bases, and the junction held 12 bases outside the gene matches. In the original processing: How many nucleated cells were present was estimated from reference gene primer amplification. Sequencing used immunoSEQ multiplex PCR; TCRdb keeps in-frame clones, though not all of them. V, J and clone size are taken as reported in that table, and D and trimming were inferred from the DNA itself. The sample contains some 250,000 clones, approximately 82% of which appear only once. The source of the sample is a study of blood T cell repertoires in COVID-19. The wider study: Acute and convalescent COVID-19 specimens originated in the United States, Italy and Spain. In each case, the material was cDNA or gDNA derived from T cells, B-cell-depleted T cells, or PBMCs.

The receptor comes from a woman aged 18-29 years with acute or convalescent COVID-19. Sequencing was performed on peripheral blood. The chain employs TRBV5-5 and TRBJ2-7; 9 bases align to TRBD2. As DNA, the CDR3 is TGTGCCAGCAGTTTCCCAATTAGCGGGAGTGGCTACGAGCAGTACTTC. This sequence encodes CASSFPISGSGYEQYF.